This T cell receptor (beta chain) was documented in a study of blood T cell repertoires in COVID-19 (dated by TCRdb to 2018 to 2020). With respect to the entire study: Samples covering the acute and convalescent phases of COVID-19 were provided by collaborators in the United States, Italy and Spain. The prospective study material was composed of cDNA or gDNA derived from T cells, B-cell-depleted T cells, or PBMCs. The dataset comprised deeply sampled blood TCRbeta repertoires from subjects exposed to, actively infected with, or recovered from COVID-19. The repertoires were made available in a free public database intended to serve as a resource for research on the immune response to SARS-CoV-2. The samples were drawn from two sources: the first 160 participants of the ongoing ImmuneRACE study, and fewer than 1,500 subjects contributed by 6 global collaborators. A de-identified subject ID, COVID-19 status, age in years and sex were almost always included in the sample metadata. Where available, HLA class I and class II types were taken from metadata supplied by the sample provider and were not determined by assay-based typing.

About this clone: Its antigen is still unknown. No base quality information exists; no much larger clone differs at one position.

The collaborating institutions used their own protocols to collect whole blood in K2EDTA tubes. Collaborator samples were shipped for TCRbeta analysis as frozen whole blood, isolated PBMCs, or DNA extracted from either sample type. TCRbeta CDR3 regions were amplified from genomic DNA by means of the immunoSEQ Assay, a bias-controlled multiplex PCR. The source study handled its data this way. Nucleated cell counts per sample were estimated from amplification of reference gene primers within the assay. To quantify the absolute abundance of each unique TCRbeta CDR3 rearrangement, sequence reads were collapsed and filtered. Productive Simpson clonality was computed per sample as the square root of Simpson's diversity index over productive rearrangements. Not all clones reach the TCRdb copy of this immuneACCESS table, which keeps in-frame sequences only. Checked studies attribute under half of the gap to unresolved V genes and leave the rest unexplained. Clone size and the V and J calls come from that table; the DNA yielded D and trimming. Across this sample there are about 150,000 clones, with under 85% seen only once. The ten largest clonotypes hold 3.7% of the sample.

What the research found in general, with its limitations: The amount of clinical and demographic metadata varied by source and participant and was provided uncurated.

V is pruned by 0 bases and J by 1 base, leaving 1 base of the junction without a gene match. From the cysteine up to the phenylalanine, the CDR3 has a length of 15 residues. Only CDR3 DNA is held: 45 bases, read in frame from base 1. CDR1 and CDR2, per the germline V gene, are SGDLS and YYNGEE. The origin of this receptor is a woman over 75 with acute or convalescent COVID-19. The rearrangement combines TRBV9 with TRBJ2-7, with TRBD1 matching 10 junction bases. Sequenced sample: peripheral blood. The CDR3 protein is CASSVEDRGSYEQYF. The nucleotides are TGTGCCAGCAGCGTAGAGGACAGGGGGTCCTACGAGCAGTACTTC.